The next 12 T cell receptor beta chains were all read from a single sample in a study of post-analysis software for immune sequencing data. Antigens for these TCRs are unknown. The TCR beta cDNA libraries contained unique molecular identifiers. One entry per CDR3 protein results from TCRdb running MiXCR on the PCR reads. In the table there are a few hundred thousand distinct CDR3 sequences, less than 40% of which are singletons. Study results and limitations: Controls showed lower frequencies than patients for five or six TRBV segments, and TRBV5-6, TRBV5-1 and TRBV20-1 were among these.

Sequenced input: blood. The receptor set was obtained from a girl aged 10 to 17 with multiple sclerosis.

The chain recombines TRBV28 with TRBJ1-4, with 8 bases matching TRBD1. The V gene's germline CDR1 is MDHEN and CDR2 SYDVKM. With V trimmed by 3 bases and J by 7 bases, 4 bases remained unmatched. The CDR3 has 14 amino acids. The CDR3 region is CASSFTGGREKLFF. In DNA, the CDR3 is TGTGCCAGCAGTTTTACAGGGGGTCGTGAAAAACTGTTTTTT.

The genes are TRBV20-1 and TRBJ1-1; unclear D gene. The CDR3 length is 15 residues. Per the germline V gene, CDR1 is DFQATT and CDR2 is SNEGSKA (reference sequence). V was shortened by 0 bases and J by 0 bases, with 11 bases between the two germline ends. The DNA for the CDR3 is TGCAGTGCTAGAGAACAAAGGGCCTTGAACACTGAAGCTTTCTTT. Translated, it gives CSAREQRALNTEAFF.

V gene TRBV10-3 combines with J gene TRBJ2-7; 10 nucleotides match TRBD2. Germline lookup yields CDR1 ENHRY and CDR2 SYGVKD. V was clipped by 3 bases and J by 4 bases; unmatched bases: 9. This CDR3 region has 16 residues. CDR3 sequence (DNA): TGTGCCATCAGTGACCCACAGCGGGAGGGCCGATACGAGCAGTACTTC. Residues: CAISDPQREGRYEQYF.

This clonotype came up many times. The genes are TRBV11-2 and TRBJ2-3; D may be TRBD2 (5 bases). CDR3 size: 20 residues. The germline V and J ends were trimmed by 4 bases and 0 bases, with 26 bases remaining between them. CDR1 is SGHAT, CDR2 FQNNGV, per germline. The CDR3 DNA reads TGTGCCAGCAGCTCCGAGGTGGAAGGAGGCCTCCTGCCTAGCACAGATACGCAGTATTTT. Translating it yields CASSSEVEGGLLPSTDTQYF.

This clonotype occurred a few times. The chain couples TRBV7-9 to TRBJ1-5; D perhaps matches TRBD1 (6 bases). CDR3 size: 14 residues. Between the trimmed V and J ends, which lost 5 bases and 4 bases, there was a span of 12 bases. Germline CDR1 SEHNR, CDR2 FQNEAQ (reference sequence). DNA of the CDR3: TGTGCCAGCAGCATTACAGGGTCTAATCAGCCCCAGCATTTT. Its protein is CASSITGSNQPQHF.

The rearrangement uses TRBV24-1 and TRBJ2-4; 7 bases match TRBD1. The J call may not be correct, given that the DNA end is closer to TRBJ2-7. CDR1 and CDR2 from the germline V gene are KGHDR and SFDVKD. The CDR3 is 13 amino acids. The CDR3 loop reads CATSEATGAEQYF. The CDR3 nucleotides read TGTGCCACCAGTGAGGCCACAGGGGCCGAGCAGTACTTC.

This clonotype has at least ten counts. This chain connects TRBV20-1 to TRBJ1-5, with 8 bases aligning to TRBD1. The V and J ends lost 4 bases and 3 bases, in that order; junction bases with no gene match: 8. Germline CDR1 is DFQATT and CDR2 is SNEGSKA (reference sequence). This CDR3 is built from 15 residues. The CDR3 loop reads CSAKNRGGNNQPQHF. The CDR3 nucleotides read TGCAGTGCTAAAAACAGGGGGGGGAACAATCAGCCCCAGCATTTT.

Points on this clonotype: Mismatch with germline at one junction end may stem from a read error. V is TRBV12-3 or TRBV12-4 and J is TRBJ2-1; tentative D call: TRBD1 (5 bases). This CDR3 is 13 amino acids long. This CDR3 reads CASSIDSPNERFF. CDR3 nucleotides: TGTGCCAGCAGTATTGACAGCCCCAATGAGCGGTTCTTC.

To note about this clonotype: A much larger clone differs from this one at a single base, so this may be a read error. V is TRBV9 and J is TRBJ2-5; TRBD2 is a possible D gene (5 bases). The CDR3 spans 17 residues. CDR1 SGDLS and CDR2 YYNGEE come from the germline V gene. CDR3 nucleotide sequence: TGTGCCGGCAGCGTTGCCACCCACGGGGAGCTAGAGGAGACCCAGTACTTC. Translated: CAGSVATHGELEETQYF. The variable domain in full, completed from reference TRBV9 and TRBJ2-5, reads DSGVTQTPKHLITATGQRVTLRCSPRSGDLSVYWYQQSLDQGLQFLIQYYNGEERAKGNILERFSAQQFPDLHSELNLSSLELGDSALYFCAGSVATHGELEETQYFGPGTRLLVL.

The chain carries TRBV20-1 and TRBJ1-6, with D tentatively TRBD1 (6 bases). The CDR3 runs 15 residues. V lost 1 base, J lost 7 bases, and 14 bases lay in between. Germline V gene sequence: CDR1 DFQATT, CDR2 SNEGSKA (reference sequence). This chain's CDR3 is CSARVVGAENSPLHF. For the CDR3, the DNA is TGCAGTGCTAGAGTAGTGGGGGCGGAAAATTCACCCCTCCACTTT.

In its sample, this clonotype was seen many times. This chain links TRBV18 with TRBJ1-1; no definite D call. V gave up 3 bases and J gave up 1 base, with 6 bases separating them. There are 13 residues in the CDR3. CDR1 is KGHSH and CDR2 is LQKENI in the germline V gene. The CDR3 region is CASSPVGNTEAFF. The CDR3 nucleotides are TGTGCCAGCTCACCGGTGGGGAACACTGAAGCTTTCTTT.

This clonotype was counted many times. The chain combines TRBV6-5 with TRBJ2-5; TRBD2 is a possible D gene (5 bases). The CDR3 has 14 amino acids. Trimming left V 4 bases short and J 5 bases short, with 14 bases between. CDR1 MNHEY and CDR2 SVGAGI come from the germline V gene. The CDR3 loop is CASSSLGIPETQYF. The CDR3 bases are TGTGCCAGCAGTTCCCTCGGGATACCGGAGACCCAGTACTTC.